This TCR beta chain was obtained from a study of shared clonotypes between healthy human individuals. Study-level background: Each donor had three CD4 naive, three CD4 memory, two CD8 naive and one CD8 memory plate. Study findings and constraints: Estimated richness values were generally larger in naive subsets than in memory subsets.

Only in-frame clones appear in the TCRdb table, and some are missing; sequencing was by immunoSEQ multiplex PCR. The profile covers over a million clones, with roughly 96% appearing a single time and roughly 1.2% taken by the ten largest. Germline loops: CDR1 MGHDK, CDR2 SYGVNS. The CDR3 has 15 residues. Trimming took off 6 bases at V and 3 bases at J, with 15 bases between the two ends. A word on this clone: Its antigen is not known.

The chain has TRBV25-1 and TRBJ1-5; D gene unclear. Sequenced input: naive CD4+ T cells sorted from blood. Subset of the sample: CD45RA+ positively selected. The TCR sequence derives from a man aged 30 to 45 in good health. This chain's CDR3 is CASSQSGGDNQPQHF. CDR3 coding DNA: TGTGCCAGCAGCCAGAGCGGTGGGGACAATCAGCCCCAGCATTTT.